One T cell receptor beta chain is described in this entry. This clonotype was observed many times. Its cognate antigen has yet to be identified. No much larger clone exists at a distance of one base, and base qualities are not known. The data stem from a study of T cells in Graves' hyperthyroidism and ophthalmopathy (dated by TCRdb to 2018 to 2020). For the wider study: Peripheral blood samples were taken at the time of initial diagnosis, prior to any treatment. The roughly 94 discovery patients were randomly divided into training and test sets at a 7:3 ratio. A discovery cohort of about a hundred patients, roughly 40 with Graves' ophthalmopathy and 57 with stable Graves' hyperthyroidism, was used to find distinguishing TCR V-J signatures. In about 6 Graves' hyperthyroidism patients, the study also compared T-cell repertoires from thyroid tissue with T-cell repertoires from blood. The paper reports TCR Vbeta CDR3 sequencing of more than 120 peripheral blood samples: around 41 ophthalmopathy, under 85 hyperthyroidism and approximately 17 progressor patients. Once sampling was done, hyperthyroidism patients were given methimazole at a starting dose of 30 mg daily, whereas ophthalmopathy patients were given high-dose intravenous methylprednisolone. Whether ophthalmopathy could be predicted prospectively was tested in an independent validation cohort made up of fewer than 20 hyperthyroidism patients plus 17 patients who later progressed to ophthalmopathy.

Inclusive of the bounding cysteine and phenylalanine, the CDR3 is 13 residues long. The kept DNA is CDR3 alone, 39 bases in frame from the first base. V gives up 2 bases and J gives up 1 base, and the segment between their germline ends measures 5 bases. CDR1 and CDR2 were assigned from the germline V gene as KGHSH and LQKENI. The research as a whole found: In validation, the model predicted progression to ophthalmopathy with just under 71% sensitivity and approximately 72% specificity, a median of roughly seven months before onset. Ophthalmopathy was separated from stable hyperthyroidism by a 13 V-J signature model, with approximately 86% sensitivity and about 81% specificity obtained in cross-validation and 80%/75% obtained in testing. Most expanded thyroid clonotypes (frequency above 0.001) were also detected in blood, a finding suggesting that blood repertoires may reflect thyroid immune responses. Sample size was not statistically predetermined, and investigators were not blinded to group allocation.

Stable Graves' hyperthyroidism was defined as no progression to ophthalmopathy during 18 months of follow-up. Hyperthyroidism patients were newly diagnosed, with disease duration under 2 months, and aged 18 to 65 years. The study excluded patients with uncontrolled infections, other autoimmune diseases, pregnancy or lactation. Clinical symptoms, serum thyroxine and TRAb, thyroid ultrasound, and orbital computed tomography formed the basis for the diagnoses. Ficoll-Paque density gradient centrifugation was used to isolate PBMCs from around 10 ml of fresh peripheral blood. Total RNA was extracted using Trizol reagent, and RNA quality was assessed on an Agilent 2100 Bioanalyzer. TCR beta CDR3 regions were amplified from RNA transcripts. The TCR CDR3 was subjected to a first round of RT-PCR using the HTBI primer set and the Qiagen OneStep RT-PCR kit. Libraries were constructed in a second round of multiplex PCR, after which size selection and purification were carried out. Libraries were sequenced paired-end with 100 bp reads on an Illumina HiSeq2000. Regarding the original processing steps: SOAPnuke was used to process the raw data, throwing out any read that contained adapters or uncalled bases, had a mean Phred below 15, or lacked an exact constant-primer or identifier match. COPE v1.2.5 was used to merge high-quality paired reads, and clonotypes were defined as unique nucleotide sequences. Clonotypes were aligned to IMGT TRBV, TRBD and TRBJ reference segments using MiTCR v1.1. Only V-J combinations with frequency above 0.0001, covering about 99% of repertoires, were analysed. The TCS score was defined as F50 (clonal expansion) divided by E x V (chaos), with BLOSUM62-based TCRdist calculated between CDR3 peptides within each V-J. Welch's t-statistics and random forest reduced around 550 V-J features to 13, which were used in a naive Bayes classifier (R e1071). TCRdb reworked the public reads: Q25 trimming with fastp, MiXCR clone assembly, productive beta chains retained. Rows with a matching CDR3 protein are joined into one entry that keeps the most common DNA and genes. The V and J calls and clone size are TCRdb's, not the authors'. This sample lists more than 450,000 distinct CDR3 sequences; 14% were detected once. Jointly, the top ten make up approximately 15% of the sample.

Sequencing input: blood. The sequence came from a woman in her forties with Graves' hyperthyroidism. The chain joins TRBV18 to TRBJ1-1; confidence is insufficient to name the D gene. The CDR3 protein sequence reads: CASSPGQNTEAFF. The base sequence is TGTGCCAGCTCACCAGGCCAGAACACTGAAGCTTTCTTT. Where the CDR3 stops, the reference TRBV18 and TRBJ1-1 genes take over; the full variable domain is NAGVMQNPRHLVRRRGQEARLRCSPMKGHSHVYWYRQLPEEGLKFMVYLQKENIIDESGMPKERFSAEFPKEGPSILRIQQVVRGDSAAYFCASSPGQNTEAFFGQGTRLTVV.